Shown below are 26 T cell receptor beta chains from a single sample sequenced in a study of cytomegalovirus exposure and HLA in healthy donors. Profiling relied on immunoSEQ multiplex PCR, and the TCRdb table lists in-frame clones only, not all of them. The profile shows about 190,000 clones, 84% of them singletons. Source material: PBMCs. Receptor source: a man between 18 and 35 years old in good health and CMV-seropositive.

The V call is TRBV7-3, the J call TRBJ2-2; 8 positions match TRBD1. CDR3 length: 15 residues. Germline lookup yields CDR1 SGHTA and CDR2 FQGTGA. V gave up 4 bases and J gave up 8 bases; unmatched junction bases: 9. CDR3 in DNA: TGTGCCAGCAGCTGGGGTGGACAGGGTAAAGGGGAGCTGTTTTTT. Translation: CASSWGGQGKGELFF.

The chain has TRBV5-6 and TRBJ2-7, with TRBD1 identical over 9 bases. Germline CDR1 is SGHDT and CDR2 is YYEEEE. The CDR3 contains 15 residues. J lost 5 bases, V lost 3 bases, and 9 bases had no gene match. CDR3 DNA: TGTGCCAGCAGCTCCTCCGGGACAGGGCGCAACGAGCAGTACTTC. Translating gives CASSSSGTGRNEQYF.

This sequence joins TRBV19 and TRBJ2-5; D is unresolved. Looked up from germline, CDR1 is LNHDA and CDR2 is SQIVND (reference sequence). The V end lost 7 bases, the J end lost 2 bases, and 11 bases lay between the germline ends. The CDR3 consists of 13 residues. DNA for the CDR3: TGTGCCAGTACCGCTAGGCAACAAGAGACCCAGTACTTC. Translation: CASTARQQETQYF.

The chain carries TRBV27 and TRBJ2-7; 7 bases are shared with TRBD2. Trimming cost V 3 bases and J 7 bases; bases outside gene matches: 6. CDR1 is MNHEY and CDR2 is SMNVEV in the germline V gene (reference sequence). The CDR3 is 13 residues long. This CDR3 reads CASSLSGRAEQYF. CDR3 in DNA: TGTGCCAGCAGTTTGTCTGGGAGGGCAGAGCAGTACTTC.

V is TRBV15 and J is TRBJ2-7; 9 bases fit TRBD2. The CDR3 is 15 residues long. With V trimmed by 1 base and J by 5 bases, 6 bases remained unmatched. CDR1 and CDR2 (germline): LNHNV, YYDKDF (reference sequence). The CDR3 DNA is TGTGCCACCAGCAGAGGACGACTAGCGGACCACGAGCAGTACTTC. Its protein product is CATSRGRLADHEQYF.

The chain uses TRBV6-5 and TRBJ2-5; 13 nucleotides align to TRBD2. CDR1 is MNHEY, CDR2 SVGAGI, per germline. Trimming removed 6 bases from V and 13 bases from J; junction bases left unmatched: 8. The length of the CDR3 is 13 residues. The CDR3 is CASSPGLAGVSYF. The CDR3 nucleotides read TGTGCCAGCAGCCCCGGACTAGCGGGGGTGTCGTACTTC.

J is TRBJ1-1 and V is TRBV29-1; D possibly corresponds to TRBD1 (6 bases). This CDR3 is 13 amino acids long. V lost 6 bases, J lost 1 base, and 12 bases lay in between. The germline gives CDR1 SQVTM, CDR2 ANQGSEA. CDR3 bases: TGCAGCGTCGCCCTCAGGGGGAACACTGAAGCTTTCTTT. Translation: CSVALRGNTEAFF.

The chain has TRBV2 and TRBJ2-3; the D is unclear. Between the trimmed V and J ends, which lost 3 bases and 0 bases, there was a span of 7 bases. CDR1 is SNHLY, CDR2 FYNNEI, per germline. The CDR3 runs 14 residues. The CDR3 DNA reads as TGTGCCAGCAGTGAGGGCAGCAGCACAGATACGCAGTATTTT. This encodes CASSEGSSTDTQYF.

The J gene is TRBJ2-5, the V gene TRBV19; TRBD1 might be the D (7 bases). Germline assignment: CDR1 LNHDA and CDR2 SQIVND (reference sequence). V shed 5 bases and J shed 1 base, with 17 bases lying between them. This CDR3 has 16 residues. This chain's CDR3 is CASSDAGGRFQETQYF. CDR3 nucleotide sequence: TGTGCCAGTAGTGATGCAGGGGGGCGGTTCCAAGAGACCCAGTACTTC. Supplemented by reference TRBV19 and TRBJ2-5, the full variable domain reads DGGITQSPKYLFRKEGQNVTLSCEQNLNHDAMYWYRQDPGQGLRLIYYSQIVNDFQKGDIAEGYSVSREKKESFPLTVTSAQKNPTAFYLCASSDAGGRFQETQYFGPGTRLLVL.

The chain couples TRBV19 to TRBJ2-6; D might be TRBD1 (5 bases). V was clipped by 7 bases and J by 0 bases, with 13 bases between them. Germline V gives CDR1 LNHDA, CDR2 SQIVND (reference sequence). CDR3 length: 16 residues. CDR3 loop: CASTHGAASGANVLTF. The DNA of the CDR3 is TGTGCCAGTACCCATGGGGCCGCCTCTGGGGCCAACGTCCTGACTTTC. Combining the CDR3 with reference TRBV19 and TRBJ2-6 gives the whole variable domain DGGITQSPKYLFRKEGQNVTLSCEQNLNHDAMYWYRQDPGQGLRLIYYSQIVNDFQKGDIAEGYSVSREKKESFPLTVTSAQKNPTAFYLCASTHGAASGANVLTFGAGSRLTVL.

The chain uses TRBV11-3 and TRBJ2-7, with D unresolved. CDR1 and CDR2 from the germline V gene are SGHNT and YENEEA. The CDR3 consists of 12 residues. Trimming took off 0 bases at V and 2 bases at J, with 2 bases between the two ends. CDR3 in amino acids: CASSLDTYEQYF. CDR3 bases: TGTGCCAGCAGCTTAGACACCTACGAGCAGTACTTC.

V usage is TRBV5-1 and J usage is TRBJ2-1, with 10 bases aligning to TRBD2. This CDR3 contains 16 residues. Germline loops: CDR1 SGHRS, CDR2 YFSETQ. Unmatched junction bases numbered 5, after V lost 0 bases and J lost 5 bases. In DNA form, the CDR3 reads TGCGCCAGCAGCTTGGCCCCTAGCGGGAGTAACAATGAGCAGTTCTTC. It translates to CASSLAPSGSNNEQFF.

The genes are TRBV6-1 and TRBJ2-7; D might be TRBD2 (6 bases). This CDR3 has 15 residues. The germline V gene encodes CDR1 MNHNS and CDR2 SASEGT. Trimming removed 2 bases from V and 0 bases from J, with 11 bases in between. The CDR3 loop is CASSEWRGPSYEQYF. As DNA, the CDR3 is TGTGCCAGCAGTGAATGGCGGGGACCCTCCTACGAGCAGTACTTC.

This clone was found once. CDR3: CASRHLREGAREQYF. Here the CDR3 DNA reads TGTGCCAGCAGACACTTACGGGAGGGAGCGAGGGAGCAGTACTTC. V gene TRBV11-2 combines with J gene TRBJ2-7, with TRBD2 identical over 8 bases. In germline, CDR1 is SGHAT, CDR2 FQNNGV. The CDR3 runs to 15 residues. V lost 6 bases to trimming and J lost 7 bases; unmatched junction nucleotides: 14.

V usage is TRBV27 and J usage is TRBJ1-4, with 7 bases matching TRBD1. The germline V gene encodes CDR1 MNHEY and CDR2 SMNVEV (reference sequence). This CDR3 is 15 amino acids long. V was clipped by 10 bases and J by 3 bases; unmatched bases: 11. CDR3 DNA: TGTGCCACCACCCGACCGGGACAGTCTAATGAAAAACTGTTTTTT. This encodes CATTRPGQSNEKLFF. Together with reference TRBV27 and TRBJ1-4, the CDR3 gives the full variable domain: EAQVTQNPRYLITVTGKKLTVTCSQNMNHEYMSWYRQDPGLGLRQIYYSMNVEVTDKGDVPEGYKVSRKEKRNFPLILESPSPNQTSLYFCATTRPGQSNEKLFFGSGTQLSVL.

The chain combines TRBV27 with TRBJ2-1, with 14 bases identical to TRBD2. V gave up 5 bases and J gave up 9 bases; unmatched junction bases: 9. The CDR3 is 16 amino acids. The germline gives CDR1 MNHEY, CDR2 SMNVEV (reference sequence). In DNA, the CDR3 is TGTGCCAGCAGTCCTTCCGGGACTAGCGGGAGATCTGAGCAGTTCTTC. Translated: CASSPSGTSGRSEQFF.

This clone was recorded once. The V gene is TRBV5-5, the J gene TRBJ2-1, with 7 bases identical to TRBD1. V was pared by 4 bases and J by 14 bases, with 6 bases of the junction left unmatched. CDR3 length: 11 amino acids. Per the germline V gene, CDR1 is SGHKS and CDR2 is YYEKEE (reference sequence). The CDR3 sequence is CASSTGQKEFF. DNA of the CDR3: TGTGCCAGCAGCACGGGACAGAAGGAGTTCTTC. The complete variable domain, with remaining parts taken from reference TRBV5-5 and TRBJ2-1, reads DAGVTQSPTHLIKTRGQQVTLRCSPISGHKSVSWYQQVLGQGPQFIFQYYEKEERGRGNFPDRFSARQFPNYSSELNVNALLLGDSALYLCASSTGQKEFFGPGTRLTVL.

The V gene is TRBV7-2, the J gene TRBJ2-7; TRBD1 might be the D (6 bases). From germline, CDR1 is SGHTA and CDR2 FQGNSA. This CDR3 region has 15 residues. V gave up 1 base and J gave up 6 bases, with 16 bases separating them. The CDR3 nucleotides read TGTGCCAGCAGCTTAGGTGTACAGGGTATGGGCGAGCAGTACTTC. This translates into CASSLGVQGMGEQYF.

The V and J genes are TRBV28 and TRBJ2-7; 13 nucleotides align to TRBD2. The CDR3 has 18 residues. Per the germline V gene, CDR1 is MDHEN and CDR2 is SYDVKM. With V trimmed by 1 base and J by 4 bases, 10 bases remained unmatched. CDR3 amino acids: CASSLFQLAGGTRYEQYF. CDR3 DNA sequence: TGTGCCAGCAGTTTATTTCAACTAGCGGGAGGGACGCGGTACGAGCAGTACTTC.

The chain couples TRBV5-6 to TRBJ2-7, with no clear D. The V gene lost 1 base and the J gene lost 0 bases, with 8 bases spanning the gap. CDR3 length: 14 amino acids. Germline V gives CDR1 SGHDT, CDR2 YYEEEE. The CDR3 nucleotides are TGTGCCAGCAGCTTGAGCCCGAGCTCCTACGAGCAGTACTTC. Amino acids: CASSLSPSSYEQYF.

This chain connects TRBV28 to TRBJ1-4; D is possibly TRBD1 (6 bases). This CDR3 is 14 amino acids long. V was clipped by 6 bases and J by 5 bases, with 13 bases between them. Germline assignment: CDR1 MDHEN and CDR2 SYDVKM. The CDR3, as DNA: TGTGCCAGCAGCCCGGGAGGACAGAATGAAAAACTGTTTTTT. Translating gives CASSPGGQNEKLFF.

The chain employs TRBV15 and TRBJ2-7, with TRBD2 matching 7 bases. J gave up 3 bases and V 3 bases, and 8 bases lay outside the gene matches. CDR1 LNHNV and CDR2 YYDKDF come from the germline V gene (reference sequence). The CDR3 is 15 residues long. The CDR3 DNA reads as TGTGCCACCAGCAGCAGCGGGATTTTGAGCTACGAGCAGTACTTC. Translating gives CATSSSGILSYEQYF.

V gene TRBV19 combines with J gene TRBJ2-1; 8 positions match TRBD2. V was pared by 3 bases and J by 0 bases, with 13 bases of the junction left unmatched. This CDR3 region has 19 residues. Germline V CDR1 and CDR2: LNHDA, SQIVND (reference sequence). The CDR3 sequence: CASSISSSGFTSSYNEQFF. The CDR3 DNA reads TGTGCCAGTAGTATCTCCTCTAGCGGGTTTACAAGCTCCTACAATGAGCAGTTCTTC.

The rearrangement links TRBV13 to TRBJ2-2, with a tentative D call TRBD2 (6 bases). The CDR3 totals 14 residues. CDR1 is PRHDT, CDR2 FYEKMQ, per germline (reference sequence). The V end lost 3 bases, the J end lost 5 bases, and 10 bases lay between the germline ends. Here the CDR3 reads CASSLEGSTGELFF. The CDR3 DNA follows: TGTGCCAGCAGCTTGGAGGGCTCGACCGGGGAGCTGTTTTTT. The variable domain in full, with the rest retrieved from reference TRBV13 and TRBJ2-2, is AAGVIQSPRHLIKEKRETATLKCYPIPRHDTVYWYQQGPGQDPQFLISFYEKMQSDKGSIPDRFSAQQFSDYHSELNMSSLELGDSALYFCASSLEGSTGELFFGEGSRLTVL.

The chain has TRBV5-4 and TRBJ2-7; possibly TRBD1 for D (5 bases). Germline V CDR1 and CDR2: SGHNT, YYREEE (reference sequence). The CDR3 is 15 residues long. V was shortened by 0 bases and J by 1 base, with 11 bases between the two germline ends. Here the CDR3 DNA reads TGTGCCAGCAGCTTGGGGGGCTCCGCATCCTACGAGCAGTACTTC. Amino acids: CASSLGGSASYEQYF.

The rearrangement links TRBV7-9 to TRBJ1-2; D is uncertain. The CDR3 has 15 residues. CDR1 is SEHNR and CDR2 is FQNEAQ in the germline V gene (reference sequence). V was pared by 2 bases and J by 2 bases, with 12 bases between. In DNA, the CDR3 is TGTGCCAGCAGCTTATTCTTGGGGAGCAACTATGGCTACACCTTC. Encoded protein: CASSLFLGSNYGYTF.